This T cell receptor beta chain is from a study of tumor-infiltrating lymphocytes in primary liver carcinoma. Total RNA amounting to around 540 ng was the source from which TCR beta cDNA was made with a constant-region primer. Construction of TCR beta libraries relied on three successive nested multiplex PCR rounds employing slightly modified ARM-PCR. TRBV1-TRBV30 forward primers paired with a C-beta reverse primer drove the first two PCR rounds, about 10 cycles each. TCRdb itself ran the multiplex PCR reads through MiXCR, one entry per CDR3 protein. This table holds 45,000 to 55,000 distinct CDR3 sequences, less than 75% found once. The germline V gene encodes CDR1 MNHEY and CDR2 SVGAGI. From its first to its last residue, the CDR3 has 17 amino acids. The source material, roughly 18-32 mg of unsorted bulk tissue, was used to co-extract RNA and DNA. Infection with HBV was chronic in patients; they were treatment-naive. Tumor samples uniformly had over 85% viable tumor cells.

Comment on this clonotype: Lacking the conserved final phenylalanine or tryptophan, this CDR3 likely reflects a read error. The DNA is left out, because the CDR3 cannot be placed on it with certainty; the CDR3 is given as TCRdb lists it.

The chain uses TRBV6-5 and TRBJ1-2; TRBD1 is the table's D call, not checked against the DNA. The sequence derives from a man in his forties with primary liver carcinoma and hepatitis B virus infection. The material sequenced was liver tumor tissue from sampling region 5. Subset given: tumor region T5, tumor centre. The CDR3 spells CASSYLRTGGSGYGYIS.